This TCR beta chain was recovered during a study of T cells in Graves' hyperthyroidism and ophthalmopathy. Study-level results: Within blood appeared most thyroid clonotypes that had expanded above 0.001.

Researchers took RNA transcripts and amplified the TCR beta CDR3 regions from them. Primed by the HTBI set, a first-round RT-PCR was run on the TCR CDR3. TCRdb reanalysed the multiplex PCR reads using MiXCR and keeps one entry per CDR3 protein. The sample holds 550,000 to 600,000 distinct CDR3 sequences; about a sixth are singletons and the top ten take around 18%. The CDR3 contains 15 residues. Germline V lookup: CDR1 SGHVS, CDR2 FNYEAQ. Trimming took off 4 bases at V and 4 bases at J, with 16 bases between the two ends. Concerning this clonotype: Its antigen remains unknown.

Sequenced input: blood. This TCR was sampled from a woman between 18 and 29 years old with Graves' hyperthyroidism. The chain has TRBV7-6 and TRBJ1-1; D not resolved. In DNA form, the CDR3 reads TGTGCCAGCAGCTCTTCACCGACTCTAACCACTGAAGCTTTCTTT. It encodes CASSSSPTLTTEAFF.